This T cell receptor (beta chain) appears in the sequencing data of a study of T cell repertoires in cytomegalovirus infection (dated by TCRdb to about 2019). Study-wide context: Alongside well-studied HLA-B-restricted epitopes, the peptide stimulations were aimed at recently identified HLA-C-restricted CMV epitopes, whose presentation resists viral immunomodulation. Donor HLA type was relevant to the analysis, because carriage of CMV infection together with the matching HLA type was indicated by public TCR beta signatures.

TCRdb lists the instrument as Illumina HiSeq 1500. The public reads were run again by TCRdb, first through fastp at Q25 and then through MiXCR, and only productive beta chains were kept. Duplicate CDR3 protein sequences are folded into a single record with the most common DNA and genes. The sample contains more than 110,000 distinct CDR3 sequences, around 32% of them found a single time. The ten most abundant clones make up 52% of the sample. A distance of 14 bases separates the germline ends of V and J, which lose 6 bases and 9 bases respectively. Taken from cysteine to phenylalanine, the CDR3 has 13 residues. CDR3 DNA is the only sequence kept; it has 39 bases, read in frame from the first base. Explained via the paper, the treatment or condition label denotes: in vitro stimulation with specific CMV peptide epitopes to enrich CMV-specific T cells. Points on this clonotype: Its cognate antigen has yet to be identified. No much larger clonotype is one base removed from it; base qualities were not supplied.

The paper's findings and limits, for the study overall: The ex vivo response was dominated by HLA-C-restricted CMV-specific TCR beta clonotypes, and the single most frequent clonotype in two of eight donors was supplied by these HLA-C-restricted clonotypes. Cumulative frequency of public TCR beta family members discriminated carriers of CMV infection plus the relevant HLA type in this cohort and an independent approximately 370-donor cohort.

The sequence came from a human donor in good health (CMV status not recorded). Some clones in this sample may be carry-over from other donors' samples. This sequence uses TRBV12-3 or TRBV12-4 and TRBJ2-2; the D gene is perhaps TRBD2, on 5 matching bases. Sequencing was performed on CD8+ T cells from cultured PBMCs, taken from culture after CMV antigen stimulation. The nucleotides are TGTGCCAGCAGCCTAGCTGGGATCCGGGAGCTGTTTTTT. This sequence encodes CASSLAGIRELFF.